One and the same sample provided the 3 T cell receptor beta chains below, sequenced in a study of long-term antiretroviral therapy in people with HIV. Running of the v3.0 immunoSEQ assay took place at survey level. Profiling relied on immunoSEQ multiplex PCR, and the TCRdb table lists in-frame clones only, not all of them. The sample carries about 14,000 clones, around 76% recorded once. The source material was unsorted PBMCs, sampled 3.1 years after starting antiretroviral therapy. These receptors originate from a man between 35 and 55 years old with HIV.

This rearrangement joins TRBV4-1 to TRBJ1-6, with TRBD1 as a possible D gene (6 bases). CDR3 length equals 16 residues. The V gene lost 0 bases and the J gene lost 10 bases, with 16 bases spanning the gap. The germline CDR1 and CDR2 sequences are MGHRA and YSYEKL. The CDR3 DNA sequence: TGCGCCAGCAGCCAAGAGAGGGGGAGAGGGACGTCACCCCTCCACTTT. Translating gives CASSQERGRGTSPLHF.

J is TRBJ2-7 and V is TRBV6-1; D is unclear. The CDR3 is made up of 12 amino acids. Germline CDR1 and CDR2: MNHNS and SASEGT. Deletions cut 10 bases from V and 5 bases from J, with 15 bases between. CDR3 sequence reads: CAIDFIGDEQYF. The CDR3 DNA sequence: TGTGCCATAGACTTCATCGGAGACGAGCAGTACTTC.

V is TRBV30 and J is TRBJ2-7; TRBD1 aligns across 9 bases. This CDR3 comprises 14 residues. CDR1 GTSNPN and CDR2 SVGIG come from the germline V gene (reference sequence). With 2 bases clipped from V and 3 bases from J, the junction kept 5 bases outside the gene matches. CDR3 protein: CAWSSQGALYEQYF. Here the CDR3 DNA reads TGTGCCTGGAGTTCACAGGGGGCGCTCTACGAGCAGTACTTC.